A selection of T cell receptor beta chains follows, all from one sample in a study of blood T cell repertoires in COVID-19. Produced via immunoSEQ multiplex PCR; TCRdb's table is partial and in-frame only. The table includes 200,000 to 300,000 clones, around 87% detected once. Sequenced material: peripheral blood. These receptors all come from a middle-aged woman who had recovered from COVID-19. The CDR3 runs from the conserved cysteine through the conserved F or W. A D gene is named only where the DNA matches it firmly. Clone size is not always given. Where it is, it says once, few, many or a class for expanded clones.

TRBJ2-5 - TRBV6-6 - CASSYPRQVQETQYF TGTGCCAGCAGTTACCCGAGGCAAGTACAAGAGACCCAGTACTTC
TRBJ2-2 - TRBV10-3 - CAISGRGGELFF TGTGCCATCAGTGGGAGGGGCGGGGAGCTGTTTTTT
TRBJ2-5 - TRBV9 - CASSVAEARETQYF TGTGCCAGCAGCGTAGCGGAGGCTCGAGAGACCCAGTACTTC
TRBJ2-5 TRBD2 TRBV2 - CASSTRGRGGKETQYF TGTGCCAGCAGTACGAGGGGTCGGGGGGGAAAAGAGACCCAGTACTTC
TRBJ1-1 - TRBV18 - CASSPPWPQNTEAFF TGTGCCAGCTCACCACCGTGGCCGCAGAACACTGAAGCTTTCTTT
TRBJ1-6 TRBD1 TRBV27 - CASSPSTGQGASPLHF TGTGCCAGCAGTCCGTCCACGGGACAGGGTGCTTCACCCCTCCACTTT
TRBJ2-2 - TRBV25-1 - CASRSLGYHGELFF TGTGCCAGCAGATCACTAGGATATCACGGGGAGCTGTTTTTT
TRBJ2-7 - TRBV18 - CASSRWAGGNLPYEQYF TGTGCCAGCTCCCGATGGGCAGGGGGGAACCTTCCCTACGAGCAGTACTTC
TRBJ1-4 TRBD1 TRBV5-1 few CASSPGQGEKLFF TGCGCCAGCAGCCCGGGACAGGGTGAAAAACTGTTTTTT
TRBJ1-2 TRBD1 TRBV5-1 - CASSSETGNYGYTF TGCGCCAGCAGCTCAGAGACAGGGAACTATGGCTACACCTTC
TRBJ2-7 - TRBV18 once CASSPSGGALSYEQYF TGTGCCAGCTCACCTTCTGGGGGGGCCCTCTCCTACGAGCAGTACTTC
TRBJ2-5 TRBD1 TRBV3-1/TRBV3-2 once CASSQGRGLDWETQYF TGTGCCAGCAGCCAAGGCAGGGGGCTCGATTGGGAGACCCAGTACTTC
TRBJ2-3 - TRBV18 - CASSPLERLVYYHTQYF TGTGCCAGCTCACCACTAGAACGGCTAGTGTATTATCATACGCAGTATTTT
TRBJ2-3 TRBD2 TRBV5-1 - CASSPAGGGAAAQYF TGCGCCAGCAGCCCGGCGGGCGGGGGGGCCGCAGCGCAGTATTTT
TRBJ1-6 TRBD1 TRBV6-5 many CASRKGAHSPLHF TGTGCCAGCAGAAAGGGGGCCCATTCACCCCTCCACTTT
TRBJ1-1 - TRBV11-2 few CASSLVYRGTEAFF TGTGCCAGCAGCTTAGTCTATAGGGGCACTGAAGCTTTCTTT
TRBJ2-7 TRBD2 TRBV30 - CAWSPPGTSGLSYEQYF TGTGCCTGGAGCCCACCGGGGACTAGCGGCCTCTCCTACGAGCAGTACTTC
TRBJ1-1 TRBD1 TRBV6-2/TRBV6-3 few CASSYSRTGGTEAFF TGTGCCAGCAGTTACTCAAGGACAGGGGGCACTGAAGCTTTCTTT
TRBJ2-1 - TRBV11-2 - CASSFSLSDEQFF TGTGCCAGCAGCTTTAGCTTGTCCGATGAGCAGTTCTTC
TRBJ2-7 - TRBV7-2 - CASSFLRGSAYEQYF TGTGCCAGCAGCTTCCTTAGGGGCAGCGCCTACGAGCAGTACTTC
TRBJ2-5 TRBD2 TRBV5-5 - CASSLRGGRQETQYF TGTGCCAGCAGCTTGCGGGGGGGTCGGCAAGAGACCCAGTACTTC
TRBJ2-5 - TRBV19 - CASSISETQYF TGTGCCAGTAGTATCTCAGAGACCCAGTACTTC
TRBJ2-5 - TRBV5-4 - CASSLSTGLETQYF TGTGCCAGCAGCTTGTCAACAGGGTTGGAGACCCAGTACTTC
TRBJ1-4 TRBD1 TRBV10-3 - CAISAVQGEKLFF TGTGCCATCAGCGCCGTACAGGGGGAAAAACTGTTTTTT
TRBJ1-1 - TRBV19 - CASSLGGGAEAFF TGTGCCAGTAGCCTTGGGGGGGGTGCTGAAGCTTTCTTT
TRBJ1-1 - TRBV30 - CAWTLYSNTEAFF TGTGCCTGGACGCTTTACTCGAACACTGAAGCTTTCTTT
TRBJ2-2 - TRBV19 - CASSIAGETGELFF TGTGCCAGTAGTATAGCGGGGGAGACCGGGGAGCTGTTTTTT
TRBJ1-2 - TRBV6-5 once CASSPAAVSFWGYTF TGTGCCAGCAGTCCGGCGGCAGTCTCTTTTTGGGGCTACACCTTC
TRBJ2-2 - TRBV5-1 - CASSPTSPGELFF TGCGCCAGCAGCCCAACTAGCCCCGGGGAGCTGTTTTTT
TRBJ1-2 TRBD1 TRBV9 - CASSSHPETGTSHGYTF TGTGCCAGCAGCTCCCACCCCGAGACAGGGACCTCGCATGGCTACACCTTC
TRBJ2-7 - TRBV14 few CASSQARGTPEQYF TGTGCCAGCAGCCAAGCCAGGGGAACTCCCGAGCAGTACTTC
TRBJ1-6 TRBD1 TRBV3-1/TRBV3-2 - CASGDSFYNSPLHF TGTGCCAGCGGGGACAGCTTTTATAATTCACCCCTCCACTTT
TRBJ1-3 TRBD1 TRBV6-6 - CASSYQTGEYGNTIYF TGTGCCAGCAGTTACCAAACAGGGGAGTACGGAAACACCATATATTTT
TRBJ2-7 - TRBV6-5 - CASSSHLYAGSYEQYF TGTGCCAGCAGTTCACATCTATATGCAGGGTCCTACGAGCAGTACTTC
TRBJ1-6 TRBD1 TRBV6-5 - CASTKGGGPDLHF TGTGCCAGCACCAAAGGAGGGGGCCCGGACCTCCACTTT
TRBJ1-2 TRBD1 TRBV18 once CASSPPGQGIGYGYTF TGTGCCAGCTCACCACCGGGACAGGGGATAGGTTATGGCTACACCTTC
TRBJ2-3 TRBD2 TRBV7-9 - CASSSGLAHTQYF TGTGCCAGCAGCTCTGGACTAGCTCATACGCAGTATTTT
TRBJ2-7 - TRBV12-3/TRBV12-4 once CASSYYNEQYF TGTGCCAGCAGTTATTATAACGAGCAGTACTTC
TRBJ2-3 TRBD2 TRBV19 - CASSRLAGRTDTQYF TGTGCCAGTAGCCGACTAGCGGGGAGGACAGATACGCAGTATTTT
TRBJ1-2 - TRBV6-1 - CASSEKIHPRGNYGYTF TGTGCCAGCAGTGAAAAAATACACCCCCGAGGGAACTATGGCTACACCTTC